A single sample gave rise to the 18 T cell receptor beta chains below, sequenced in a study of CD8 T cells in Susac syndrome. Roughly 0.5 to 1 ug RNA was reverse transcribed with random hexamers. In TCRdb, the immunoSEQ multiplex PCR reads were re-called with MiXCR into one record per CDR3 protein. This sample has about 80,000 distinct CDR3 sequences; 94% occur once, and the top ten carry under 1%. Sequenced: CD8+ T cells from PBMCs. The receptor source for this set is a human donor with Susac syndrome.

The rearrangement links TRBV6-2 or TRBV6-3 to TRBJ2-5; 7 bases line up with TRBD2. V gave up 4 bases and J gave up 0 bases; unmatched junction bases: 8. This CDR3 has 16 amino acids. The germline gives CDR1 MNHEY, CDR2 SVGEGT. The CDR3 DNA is TGTGCCAGCAGTTTCCCCAGAGGGACTAACCAAGAGACCCAGTACTTC. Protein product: CASSFPRGTNQETQYF.

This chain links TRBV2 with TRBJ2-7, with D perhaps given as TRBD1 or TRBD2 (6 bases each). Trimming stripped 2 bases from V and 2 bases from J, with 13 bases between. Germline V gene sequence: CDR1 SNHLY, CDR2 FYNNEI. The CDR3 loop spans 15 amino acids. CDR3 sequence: CASSELGGQTYEQYF. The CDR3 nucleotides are TGTGCCAGCAGTGAACTAGGGGGGCAAACCTACGAGCAGTACTTC.

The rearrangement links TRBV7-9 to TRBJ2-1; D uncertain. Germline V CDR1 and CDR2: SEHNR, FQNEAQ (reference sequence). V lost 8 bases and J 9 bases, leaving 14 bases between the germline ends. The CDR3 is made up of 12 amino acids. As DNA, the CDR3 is TGTGCCAGCTCCCCCTCGGGCGGTGAGCAGTTCTTC. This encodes CASSPSGGEQFF.

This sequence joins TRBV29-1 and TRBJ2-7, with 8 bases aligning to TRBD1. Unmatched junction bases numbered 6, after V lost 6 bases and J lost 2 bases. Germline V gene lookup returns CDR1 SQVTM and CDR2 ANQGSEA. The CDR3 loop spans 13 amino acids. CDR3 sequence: CSVGSGGAYEQYF. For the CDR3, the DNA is TGCAGCGTAGGGTCAGGGGGCGCCTACGAGCAGTACTTC.

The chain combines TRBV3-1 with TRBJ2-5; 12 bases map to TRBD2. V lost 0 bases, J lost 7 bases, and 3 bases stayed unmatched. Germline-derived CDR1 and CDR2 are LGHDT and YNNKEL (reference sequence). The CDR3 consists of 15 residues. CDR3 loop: CASSQDPSGGATQYF. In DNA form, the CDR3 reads TGTGCCAGCAGCCAAGACCCTAGCGGGGGGGCGACCCAGTACTTC.

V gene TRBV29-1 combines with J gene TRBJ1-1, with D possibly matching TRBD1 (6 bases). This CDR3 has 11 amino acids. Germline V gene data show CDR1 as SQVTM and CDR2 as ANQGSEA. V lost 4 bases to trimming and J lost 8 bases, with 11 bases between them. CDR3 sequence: CSVGGGAEAFF. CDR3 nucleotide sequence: TGCAGCGTTGGCGGGGGCGCGGAAGCTTTCTTT.

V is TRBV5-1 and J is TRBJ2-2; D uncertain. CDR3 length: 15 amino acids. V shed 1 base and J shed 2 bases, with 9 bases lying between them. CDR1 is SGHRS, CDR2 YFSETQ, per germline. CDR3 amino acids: CASSLRDANTGELFF. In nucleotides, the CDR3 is TGCGCCAGCAGCTTGAGGGATGCAAACACCGGGGAGCTGTTTTTT.

In nucleotides, the CDR3 is TGTGCCAGCAGTCGAACGACAGGGGATGAAAAACTGTTTTTT. Translating it yields CASSRTTGDEKLFF. The gene calls are TRBV27 and TRBJ1-4, with 8 bases fitting TRBD1. CDR1 MNHEY and CDR2 SMNVEV come from the germline V gene (reference sequence). The CDR3 runs 14 residues. V lost 5 bases to trimming and J lost 6 bases; unmatched junction nucleotides: 5.

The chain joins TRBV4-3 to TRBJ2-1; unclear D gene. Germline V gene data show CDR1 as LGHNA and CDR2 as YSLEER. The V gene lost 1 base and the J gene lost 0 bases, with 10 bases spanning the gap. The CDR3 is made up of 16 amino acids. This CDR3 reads CASSQVAANSYNEQFF. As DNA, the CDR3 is TGCGCCAGCAGCCAAGTGGCCGCCAACTCCTACAATGAGCAGTTCTTC.

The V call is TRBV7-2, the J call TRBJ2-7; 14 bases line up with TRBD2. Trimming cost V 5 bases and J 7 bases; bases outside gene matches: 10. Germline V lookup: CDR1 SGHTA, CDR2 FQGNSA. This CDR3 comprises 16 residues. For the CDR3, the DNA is TGTGCCAGCAGCCGTGGGGTGGGACTAGCGGGGGAGGAGCAGTACTTC. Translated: CASSRGVGLAGEEQYF.

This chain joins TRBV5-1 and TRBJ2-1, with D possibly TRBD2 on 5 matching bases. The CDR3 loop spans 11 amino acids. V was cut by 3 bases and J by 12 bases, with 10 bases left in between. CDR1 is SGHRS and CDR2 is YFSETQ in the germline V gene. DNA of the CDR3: TGCGCCAGCAGCTCTGCAGAGGGGCAGTTCTTC. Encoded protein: CASSSAEGQFF.

The CDR3 sequence: CASSYAGGSYEQYF. In nucleotides, the CDR3 is TGTGCCAGCAGTTACGCCGGGGGGTCCTACGAGCAGTACTTC. The chain links TRBV6-5 to TRBJ2-7, with 7 bases aligning to TRBD2. Germline assignment: CDR1 MNHEY and CDR2 SVGAGI. The CDR3 loop spans 14 amino acids. V was pared by 2 bases and J by 1 base, with 2 bases of the junction left unmatched.

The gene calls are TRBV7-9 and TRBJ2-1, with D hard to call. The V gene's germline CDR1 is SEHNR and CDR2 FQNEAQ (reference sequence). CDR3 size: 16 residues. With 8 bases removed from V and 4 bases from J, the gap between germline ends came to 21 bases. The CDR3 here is CASRPPSRSRYNEQFF. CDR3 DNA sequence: TGTGCCAGCCGCCCTCCGTCGAGGTCAAGATACAATGAGCAGTTCTTC.

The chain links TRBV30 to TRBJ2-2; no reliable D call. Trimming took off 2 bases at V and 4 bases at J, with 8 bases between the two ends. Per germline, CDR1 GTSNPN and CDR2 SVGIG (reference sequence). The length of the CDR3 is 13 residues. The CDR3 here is CAWSWESTGELFF. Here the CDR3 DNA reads TGTGCCTGGAGTTGGGAAAGCACCGGGGAGCTGTTTTTT.

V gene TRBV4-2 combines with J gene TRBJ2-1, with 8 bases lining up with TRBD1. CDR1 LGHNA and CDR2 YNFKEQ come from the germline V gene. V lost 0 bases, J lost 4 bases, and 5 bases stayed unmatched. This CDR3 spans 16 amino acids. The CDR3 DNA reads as TGTGCCAGCAGCCAAGAGGCCGGACAGGGATACAATGAGCAGTTCTTC. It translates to CASSQEAGQGYNEQFF.

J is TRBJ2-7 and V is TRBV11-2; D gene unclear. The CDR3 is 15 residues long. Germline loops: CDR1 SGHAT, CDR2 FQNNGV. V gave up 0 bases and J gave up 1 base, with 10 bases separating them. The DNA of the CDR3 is TGTGCCAGCAGCTTAGAGCTGCCGGGTTCCTACGAGCAGTACTTC. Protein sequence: CASSLELPGSYEQYF.

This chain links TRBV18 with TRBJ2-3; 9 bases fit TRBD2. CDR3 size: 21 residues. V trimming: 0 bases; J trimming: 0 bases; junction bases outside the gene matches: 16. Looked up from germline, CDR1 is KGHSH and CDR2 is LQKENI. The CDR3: CASSPPTLAGYLDLSTDTQYF. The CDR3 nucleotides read TGTGCCAGCTCACCACCAACGCTAGCGGGATACCTCGACCTAAGCACAGATACGCAGTATTTT.

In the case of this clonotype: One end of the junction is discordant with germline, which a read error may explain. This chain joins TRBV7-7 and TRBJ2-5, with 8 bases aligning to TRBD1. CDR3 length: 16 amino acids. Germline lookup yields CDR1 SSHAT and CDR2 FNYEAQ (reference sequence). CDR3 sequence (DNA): TGTGCTAGCAGCCCAGCAGGACAGGGTGGAGGAGAGACCCAGTACTTC. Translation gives CASSPAGQGGGETQYF.